The T cell receptor (beta chain) under discussion was sequenced for a study of blood T cell repertoires in COVID-19. Study details: COVID-19 samples from acute and convalescent phases originated in the United States, Italy and Spain.

This clone has a single count. As handled by the study authors: Scientists estimated how many nucleated cells there were by amplifying reference gene primers. The table came from immunoSEQ multiplex PCR; TCRdb's copy has only in-frame clones and leaves some out. V, J and clone size reflect that table, while D and trimming were determined from the DNA. The repertoire has some 94,000 clones, 72% of them found once; the top ten carry about 26%. Between the trimmed V and J ends, which lost 7 bases and 2 bases, there was a span of 9 bases. This CDR3 region has 13 residues. In germline, CDR1 is MNHEY, CDR2 SMNVEV (reference sequence).

The sample consisted of peripheral blood. The gene calls are TRBV27 and TRBJ1-5; weak D call: TRBD1 (5 bases). This TCR came from a woman aged 60-75 years in a cohort sampled during active or convalescent COVID-19. CDR3 nucleotides: TGTGCCAGCAATCTCAGGGGCAATCAGCCCCAGCATTTT. Translated, it gives CASNLRGNQPQHF.